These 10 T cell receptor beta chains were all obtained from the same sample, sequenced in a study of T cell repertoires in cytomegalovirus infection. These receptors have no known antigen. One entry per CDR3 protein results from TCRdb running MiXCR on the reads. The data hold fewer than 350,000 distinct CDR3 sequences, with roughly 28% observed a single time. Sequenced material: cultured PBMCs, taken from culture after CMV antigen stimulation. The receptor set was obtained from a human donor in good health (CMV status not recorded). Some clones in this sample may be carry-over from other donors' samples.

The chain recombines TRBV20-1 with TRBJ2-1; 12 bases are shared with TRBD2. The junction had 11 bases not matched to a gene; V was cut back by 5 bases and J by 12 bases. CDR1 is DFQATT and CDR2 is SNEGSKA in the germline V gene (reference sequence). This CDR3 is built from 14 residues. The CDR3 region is CSAHTSGGSQGQFF. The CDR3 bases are TGCAGTGCTCATACTAGCGGGGGGTCCCAAGGGCAGTTCTTC.

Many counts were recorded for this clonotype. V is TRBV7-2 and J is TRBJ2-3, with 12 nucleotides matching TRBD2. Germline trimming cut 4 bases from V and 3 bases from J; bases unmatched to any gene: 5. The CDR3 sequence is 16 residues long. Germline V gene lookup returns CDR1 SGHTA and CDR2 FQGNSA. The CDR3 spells CASSSWTSGDTDTQYF. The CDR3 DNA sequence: TGTGCCAGCAGCTCTTGGACTAGCGGGGATACAGATACGCAGTATTTT. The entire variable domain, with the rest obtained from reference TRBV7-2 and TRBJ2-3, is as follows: GAGVSQSPSNKVTEKGKDVELRCDPISGHTALYWYRQSLGQGLEFLIYFQGNSAPDKSGLPSDRFSAERTGGSVSTLTIQRTQQEDSAVYLCASSSWTSGDTDTQYFGPGTRLTVL.

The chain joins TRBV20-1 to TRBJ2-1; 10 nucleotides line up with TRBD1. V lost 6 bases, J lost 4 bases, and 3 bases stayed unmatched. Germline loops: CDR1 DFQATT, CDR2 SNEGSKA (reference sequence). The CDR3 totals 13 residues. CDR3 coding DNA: TGCAGTGCAGGGACAGGGGTATACAATGAGCAGTTCTTC. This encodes CSAGTGVYNEQFF.

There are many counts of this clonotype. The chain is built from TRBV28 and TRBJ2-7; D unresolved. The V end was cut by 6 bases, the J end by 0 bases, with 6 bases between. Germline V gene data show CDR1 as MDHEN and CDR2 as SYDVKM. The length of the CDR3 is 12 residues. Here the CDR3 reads CASSENSYEQYF. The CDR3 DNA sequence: TGTGCCAGCAGCGAGAACTCCTACGAGCAGTACTTC. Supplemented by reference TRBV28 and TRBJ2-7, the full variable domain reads DVKVTQSSRYLVKRTGEKVFLECVQDMDHENMFWYRQDPGLGLRLIYFSYDVKMKEKGDIPEGYSVSREKKERFSLILESASTNQTSMYLCASSENSYEQYFGPGTRLTVT.

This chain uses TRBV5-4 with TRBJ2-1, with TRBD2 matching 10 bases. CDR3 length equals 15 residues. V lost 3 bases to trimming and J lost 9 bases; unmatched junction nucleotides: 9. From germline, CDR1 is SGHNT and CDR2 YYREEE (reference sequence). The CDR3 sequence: CASSSPASGGIEQFF. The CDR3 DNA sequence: TGTGCCAGCAGCTCTCCAGCTAGCGGGGGTATTGAGCAGTTCTTC.

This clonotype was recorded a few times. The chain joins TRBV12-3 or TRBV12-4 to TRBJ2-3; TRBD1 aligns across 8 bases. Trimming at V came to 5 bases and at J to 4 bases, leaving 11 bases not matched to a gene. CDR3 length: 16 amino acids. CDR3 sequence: CASSRQGMRLADTQYF. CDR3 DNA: TGTGCCAGCAGTCGACAGGGGATGAGGCTTGCAGATACGCAGTATTTT.

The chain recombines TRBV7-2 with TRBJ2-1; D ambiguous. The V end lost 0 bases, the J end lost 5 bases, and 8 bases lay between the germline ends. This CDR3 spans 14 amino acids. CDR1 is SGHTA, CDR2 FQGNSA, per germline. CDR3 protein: CASSLAGTDNEQFF. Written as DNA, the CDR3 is TGTGCCAGCAGCTTAGCGGGAACGGACAATGAGCAGTTCTTC.

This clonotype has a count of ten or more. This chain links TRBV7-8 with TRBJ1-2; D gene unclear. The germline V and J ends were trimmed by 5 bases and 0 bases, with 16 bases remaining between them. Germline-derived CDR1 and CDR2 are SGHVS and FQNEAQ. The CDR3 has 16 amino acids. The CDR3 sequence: CASSPGRSSTNYGYTF. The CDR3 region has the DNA TGTGCCAGCAGCCCCGGACGGAGTTCTACTAACTATGGCTACACCTTC.

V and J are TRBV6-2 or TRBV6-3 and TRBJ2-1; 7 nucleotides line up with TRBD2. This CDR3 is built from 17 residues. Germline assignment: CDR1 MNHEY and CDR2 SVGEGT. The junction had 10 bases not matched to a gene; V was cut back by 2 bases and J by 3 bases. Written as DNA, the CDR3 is TGTGCCAGCAGTTACCGATTAGCGGGTTATTACTACAATGAGCAGTTCTTC. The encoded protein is CASSYRLAGYYYNEQFF.

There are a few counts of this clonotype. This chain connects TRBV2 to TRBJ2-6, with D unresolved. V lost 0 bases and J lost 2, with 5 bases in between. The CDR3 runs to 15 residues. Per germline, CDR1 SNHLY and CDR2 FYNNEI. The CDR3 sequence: CASSEAPAGANVLTF. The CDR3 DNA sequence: TGTGCCAGCAGTGAAGCACCCGCTGGGGCCAACGTCCTGACTTTC.